One sample yielded the 23 T cell receptor beta chains listed below, sequenced in a study of T cell changes during pregnancy in multiple sclerosis. Here immunoSEQ multiplex PCR was the method, and the copy in TCRdb shows in-frame clones only, minus some. The sample comprises 45,000 to 60,000 clones, 90% of which are singletons, and approximately 3% rests with the top ten. Sequencing used CD8+ T cells from peripheral blood mononuclear cells, obtained before pregnancy. The receptors come from a female donor with multiple sclerosis, enrolled in a pregnancy study.

This clone was observed a single time. The gene calls are TRBV5-4 and TRBJ2-1; 8 nucleotides agree with TRBD2. The CDR3 has 15 residues. Germline V CDR1 and CDR2: SGHNT, YYREEE (reference sequence). V lost 3 bases and J lost 8; bases outside the gene matches: 10. CDR3 in amino acids: CASSSYSGEKDEQFF. The CDR3, as DNA: TGTGCCAGCAGCTCATATAGCGGGGAGAAGGATGAGCAGTTCTTC.

The chain is built from TRBV9 and TRBJ2-3; TRBD1 matches 10 bases. V shed 3 bases and J 6 bases; nucleotides not matched to a gene: 4. The CDR3 covers 14 residues. Germline assignment: CDR1 SGDLS and CDR2 YYNGEE. The CDR3 sequence: CASSETGGVDTQYF. CDR3 nucleotides: TGTGCCAGCAGCGAGACAGGGGGCGTTGATACGCAGTATTTT. Filled out from reference TRBV9 and TRBJ2-3, the complete variable domain reads DSGVTQTPKHLITATGQRVTLRCSPRSGDLSVYWYQQSLDQGLQFLIQYYNGEERAKGNILERFSAQQFPDLHSELNLSSLELGDSALYFCASSETGGVDTQYFGPGTRLTVL.

The rearrangement joins TRBV5-6 to TRBJ2-1, with D perhaps matching TRBD2 (7 bases). The CDR3 runs 15 residues. Germline CDR1 reads SGHDT; CDR2 reads YYEEEE. Trimming cost V 2 bases and J 3 bases, with 12 bases left between them. CDR3 in amino acids: CASSFGGASYNEQFF. Here the CDR3 DNA reads TGTGCCAGCAGCTTTGGGGGGGCAAGCTACAATGAGCAGTTCTTC.

The chain carries TRBV6-6 and TRBJ1-2; 7 positions match TRBD1. The CDR3 is 11 residues long. V gave up 6 bases and J gave up 8 bases; unmatched junction bases: 3. Germline V gene lookup returns CDR1 MNHNY and CDR2 SVGAGI (reference sequence). DNA for the CDR3: TGTGCCAGCAGCCCAGGGGGAGGCTACACCTTC. This translates into CASSPGGGYTF.

The V and J genes are TRBV28 and TRBJ1-3; 8 nucleotides agree with TRBD1. V lost 6 bases and J lost 12; bases outside the gene matches: 7. This CDR3 is 12 amino acids long. CDR1 is MDHEN and CDR2 is SYDVKM in the germline V gene. CDR3 DNA sequence: TGTGCCAGCAGCCGGGGGGACAGGCTCATATATTTT. Amino acid sequence: CASSRGDRLIYF.

This rearrangement joins TRBV13 to TRBJ2-2, with 9 positions matching TRBD2. Germline CDR1 PRHDT, CDR2 FYEKMQ (reference sequence). J lost 5 bases, V lost 0 bases, and 10 bases had no gene match. The CDR3 is 18 residues long. The DNA of the CDR3 is TGTGCCAGCAGCTTAGGGCGGGGGGGCCTAGGAGGAACCGGGGAGCTGTTTTTT. Translated: CASSLGRGGLGGTGELFF.

The chain joins TRBV9 to TRBJ2-2, with 8 bases fitting TRBD1. The CDR3 is 15 amino acids. V lost 2 bases to trimming and J lost 3 bases; unmatched junction nucleotides: 3. Looked up from germline, CDR1 is SGDLS and CDR2 is YYNGEE. CDR3 sequence reads: CASSVAGGYTGELFF. Written as DNA, the CDR3 is TGTGCCAGCAGCGTCGCAGGGGGCTACACCGGGGAGCTGTTTTTT.

This clone was observed a few times. This sequence joins TRBV4-3 and TRBJ1-6; 7 nucleotides match TRBD1. This CDR3 has 13 amino acids. V lost 5 bases, J lost 14 bases, and 9 bases stayed unmatched. In germline, CDR1 is LGHNA, CDR2 YSLEER. The CDR3 reads CASSNRGSYALHF. CDR3 coding DNA: TGCGCCAGCAGCAACAGGGGTAGTTATGCCCTCCACTTT.

V gene TRBV6-5 combines with J gene TRBJ2-1; 8 bases agree with TRBD1. Losses at the gene ends were 6 bases for V and 5 bases for J; bases not matched to a gene: 3. The CDR3 extends over 13 amino acids. Germline V lookup: CDR1 MNHEY, CDR2 SVGAGI. CDR3 in DNA: TGTGCCAGCAGCGCGGACAGGGACAATGAGCAGTTCTTC. Residues: CASSADRDNEQFF.

The rearrangement links TRBV5-5 to TRBJ1-5; D is undetermined. This CDR3 has 15 residues. V was clipped by 2 bases and J by 5 bases, with 14 bases between them. Per germline, CDR1 SGHKS and CDR2 YYEKEE (reference sequence). CDR3 residues: CASSFSPPGDQPQHF. Written as DNA, the CDR3 is TGTGCCAGCAGCTTCTCTCCGCCAGGCGATCAGCCCCAGCATTTT.

The genes are TRBV14 and TRBJ2-7; the match to TRBD2 covers 12 bases. Germline assignment: CDR1 SGHDN and CDR2 FVKESK. Unmatched junction bases numbered 10, after V lost 2 bases and J lost 2 bases. The CDR3 has 18 residues. This CDR3 is CASSQTLRLAGDPYEQYF. CDR3 DNA: TGTGCCAGCAGCCAAACCCTCAGACTAGCGGGGGATCCCTACGAGCAGTACTTC.

The chain recombines TRBV7-2 with TRBJ2-7, with D possibly being TRBD2 (6 bases). Germline-derived CDR1 and CDR2 are SGHTA and FQGNSA. CDR3 size: 15 residues. The V end lost 1 base, the J end lost 3 bases, and 13 bases lay between the germline ends. This CDR3 is CASSLGFVGGYEQYF. The CDR3 DNA follows: TGTGCCAGCAGCTTAGGGTTCGTGGGAGGCTACGAGCAGTACTTC.

The chain employs TRBV28 and TRBJ1-1; D might be TRBD1 (6 bases). This CDR3 comprises 15 residues. Deletions cut 8 bases from V and 3 bases from J, with 19 bases between. From germline, CDR1 is MDHEN and CDR2 SYDVKM. DNA for the CDR3: TGTGCCAGCGGGGGCAGAGGAAATTATTACACTGAAGCTTTCTTT. Residues: CASGGRGNYYTEAFF.

The chain recombines TRBV5-1 with TRBJ1-5, with 8 nucleotides matching TRBD1. The CDR3 is 24 amino acids. With V trimmed by 2 bases and J by 0 bases, 28 bases remained unmatched. The germline gives CDR1 SGHRS, CDR2 YFSETQ. This CDR3 reads CASSFAADTPLRTGISHSNQPQHF. The CDR3 DNA reads as TGCGCCAGCAGCTTTGCCGCGGACACCCCTCTCAGGACAGGGATTTCCCATAGCAATCAGCCCCAGCATTTT.

The rearrangement links TRBV5-1 to TRBJ2-7; 7 bases agree with TRBD2. Losses at the gene ends were 6 bases for V and 4 bases for J; bases not matched to a gene: 13. CDR3 length: 15 amino acids. CDR1 is SGHRS and CDR2 is YFSETQ in the germline V gene. This CDR3 reads CASTLNWGEGYEQYF. CDR3 DNA sequence: TGCGCCAGCACCCTTAACTGGGGGGAGGGGTACGAGCAGTACTTC.

The rearrangement uses TRBV4-1 and TRBJ2-5; 9 bases are a match to TRBD1. Germline V gives CDR1 MGHRA, CDR2 YSYEKL. The CDR3 covers 14 residues. The V and J ends lost 4 bases and 2 bases, in that order; junction bases with no gene match: 2. The CDR3 DNA reads as TGCGCCAGCAGCCTGGACAGGGGACAAGAGACCCAGTACTTC. It codes for CASSLDRGQETQYF.

The chain carries TRBV6-1 and TRBJ1-2; TRBD1 aligns across 7 bases. Germline CDR1 and CDR2: MNHNS and SASEGT. The CDR3 totals 14 residues. V gave up 6 bases and J gave up 5 bases; unmatched junction bases: 9. CDR3 coding DNA: TGTGCCAGCAGGGGGGGACAGACCCTTTATGGCTACACCTTC. Translating gives CASRGGQTLYGYTF.

This clone was observed once. The V gene is TRBV11-3, the J gene TRBJ2-1; D call uncertain. The CDR3 is 15 amino acids. The V gene's germline CDR1 is SGHNT and CDR2 YENEEA. The ends were cut back, 5 bases at V and 2 bases at J, with 13 bases in the middle. The CDR3: CASSLYRSPYNEQFF. In nucleotides, the CDR3 is TGTGCCAGCAGCCTATACAGAAGTCCCTACAATGAGCAGTTCTTC.

This chain connects TRBV6-5 to TRBJ1-1; 7 bases are shared with TRBD1. Germline lookup yields CDR1 MNHEY and CDR2 SVGAGI. Trimming removed 6 bases from V and 7 bases from J; junction bases left unmatched: 5. This CDR3 has 12 residues. The CDR3 coding sequence is TGTGCCAGCAGGCGGGACAGCCTTGAAGCTTTCTTT. Its protein product is CASRRDSLEAFF.

This rearrangement joins TRBV19 to TRBJ2-2, with D unclear. Germline CDR1 LNHDA, CDR2 SQIVND (reference sequence). This CDR3 has 14 residues. V gave up 0 bases and J gave up 6 bases, with 8 bases separating them. The CDR3 is CASSIENYSGELFF. CDR3 coding DNA: TGTGCCAGTAGTATAGAGAACTACTCCGGGGAGCTGTTTTTT. Full variable domain (rest looked up from reference TRBV19 and TRBJ2-2): DGGITQSPKYLFRKEGQNVTLSCEQNLNHDAMYWYRQDPGQGLRLIYYSQIVNDFQKGDIAEGYSVSREKKESFPLTVTSAQKNPTAFYLCASSIENYSGELFFGEGSRLTVL.

The chain couples TRBV19 to TRBJ2-2; the D is unclear. Germline V gives CDR1 LNHDA, CDR2 SQIVND (reference sequence). Trimming shortened V by 5 bases and J by 7 bases, and 5 bases separated the two germline ends. The CDR3 has 11 residues. CDR3 DNA: TGTGCCAGTAGTGCAGTCGGGGAGCTGTTTTTT. Protein: CASSAVGELFF.

The V gene is TRBV14, the J gene TRBJ1-2, with D tentatively TRBD1 (5 bases). Looked up from germline, CDR1 is SGHDN and CDR2 is FVKESK. The V and J ends lost 5 bases and 6 bases respectively, with 13 bases between them. This CDR3 region has 13 residues. The CDR3 sequence is CASSNEGLNGYTF. The DNA for the CDR3 is TGTGCCAGCAGCAACGAGGGACTAAATGGCTACACCTTC.

The V call is TRBV6-5, the J call TRBJ2-7, with 11 bases that match TRBD1. Germline CDR1 reads MNHEY; CDR2 reads SVGAGI. Trimming cost V 4 bases and J 6 bases; bases outside gene matches: 2. CDR3 length equals 13 residues. CDR3 in amino acids: CASSSGTGGEQYF. CDR3 bases: TGTGCCAGCAGTTCCGGGACAGGGGGCGAGCAGTACTTC.